Included here is one T cell receptor beta chain sequence, with context. Its specificity is unknown. This sample is drawn from a study of shared clonotypes between healthy human individuals. Using about 220 ng DNA, 30,000 or so T cell genomes, the sorted-subset replicate PCRs were run. The repertoire was sequenced with immunoSEQ multiplex PCR; TCRdb's copy has only in-frame clones and lacks some. The data contain 1 million to 1.2 million clones, around 77% of them singletons. Study observations and caveats: The genetic and exposure-history diversity represented was limited by few donors. Larger estimated richness was generally seen in naive subsets than in memory subsets.

Germline CDR1 and CDR2: MGHDK and SYGVNS. The CDR3 length is 15 residues. V lost 5 bases and J lost 1; bases outside the gene matches: 5. This sequence was found in a man aged 18 to 35 in good health. Some clones in this sample may be carry-over from other donors' samples. V and J are TRBV25-1 and TRBJ2-1; 7 bases are shared with TRBD1. Sequenced input: memory CD4+ T cells from PBMCs. Described subset: CD45RA-negative fraction. DNA of the CDR3: TGTGCCAGCAGTCCTCAACAGGGGTCCTACAATGAGCAGTTCTTC. It is translated as CASSPQQGSYNEQFF.